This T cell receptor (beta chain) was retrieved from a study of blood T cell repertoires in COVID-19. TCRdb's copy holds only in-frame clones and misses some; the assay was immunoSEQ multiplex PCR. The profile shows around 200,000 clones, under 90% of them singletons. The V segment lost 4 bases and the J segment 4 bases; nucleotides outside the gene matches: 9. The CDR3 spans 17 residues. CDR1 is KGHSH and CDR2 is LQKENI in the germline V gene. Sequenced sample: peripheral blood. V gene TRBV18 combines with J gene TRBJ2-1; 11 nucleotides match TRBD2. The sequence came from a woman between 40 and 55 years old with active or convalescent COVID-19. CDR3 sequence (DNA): TGTGCCAGCTCACTACAAGCTAGCGGGAGGAATTACAATGAGCAGTTCTTC. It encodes CASSLQASGRNYNEQFF.